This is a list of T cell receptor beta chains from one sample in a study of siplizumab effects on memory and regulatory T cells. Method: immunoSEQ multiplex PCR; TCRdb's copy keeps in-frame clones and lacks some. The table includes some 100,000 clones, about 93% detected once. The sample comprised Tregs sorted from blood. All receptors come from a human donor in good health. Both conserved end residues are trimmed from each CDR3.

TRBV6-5 ASRSGTEAF
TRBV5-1 ASSFGTGGAETQY
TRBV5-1 ASNPAAVTDTQY
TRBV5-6 ASSADRAGTDTQY
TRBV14 ASSLQGDRRNTIY
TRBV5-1 ASSFMRATEAF
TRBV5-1 ASSRTGGLNTGELF
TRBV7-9 ASRLTGTGFF
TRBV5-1 ASSGTLYEQY
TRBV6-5 ASRRDANTDTQY
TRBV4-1 ASSPLSSGNEQY
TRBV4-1 ASSPSDGTGGSFYEQY
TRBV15 ATSSVPGAGGNPYEQY
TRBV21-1 ASSTTGRDYEQY
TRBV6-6 ASSRGTSAHEQY
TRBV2 ASTQQGVGTDTQY
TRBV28 ASSRMGGLTWEQY
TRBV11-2 ASSPLGPFAATSGNTIY
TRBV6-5 ASSSVTGKGYEQY
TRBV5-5 ASSHAGGGVSNQPQH
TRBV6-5 ASSYTGTDHYGYT
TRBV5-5 ASTRRAVPGSGNTIY
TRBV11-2 ASSLGPGLWFIYEQY
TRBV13 ASSFTLETQY
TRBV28 ASSPFGLNGETQY
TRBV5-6 ASSVLGTTNEKLF
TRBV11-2 ASSLLAGGIQETQY
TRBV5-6 ASSFSNRGPRGEQY
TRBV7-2 ASSLFAYEQY
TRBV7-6 ASSLVISGLAGGRGSYNEQF
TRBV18 ASSPVRTSSYEQY
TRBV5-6 ASSEKTGLWETQY
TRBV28 ASRGLSYGYT
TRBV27 ASSLLASGSYEQY
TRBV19 ASSIDRVVTEAF
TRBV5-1 ASSLGTGLETQY
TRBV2 ASSPPVTGELF
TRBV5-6 ASSSGRIYGYT
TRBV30 AWSGTAYEQY
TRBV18 ASVSRGVMLGETQY
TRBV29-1 SVEGGLNTEAF
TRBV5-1 ASSLYTTYEQY
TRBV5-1 ASSFLGWDKAF
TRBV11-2 ASSLDVRRAQY
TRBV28 ASSPNEKLF
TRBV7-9 ASSFLAGDTYEQY
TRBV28 ASSQSVQETQY
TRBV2 ASSGDGYEQY
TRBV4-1 ASSQDLRGRWETQY
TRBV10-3 AISDGTYMSGANVLT
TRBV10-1 ASSESLDSWTVRF
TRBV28 ASSQGSTETQY
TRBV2 ASSSDRAGANVLT
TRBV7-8 ASSHQFGTGLRNEQF
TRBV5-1 ASSFSRTGVLVTEAF
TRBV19 ASSFKWGNTIY
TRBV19 ASSVGLAGGSDTQY
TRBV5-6 ASSFERRALSYEQY
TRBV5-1 ASSLAKGDFYNEQF